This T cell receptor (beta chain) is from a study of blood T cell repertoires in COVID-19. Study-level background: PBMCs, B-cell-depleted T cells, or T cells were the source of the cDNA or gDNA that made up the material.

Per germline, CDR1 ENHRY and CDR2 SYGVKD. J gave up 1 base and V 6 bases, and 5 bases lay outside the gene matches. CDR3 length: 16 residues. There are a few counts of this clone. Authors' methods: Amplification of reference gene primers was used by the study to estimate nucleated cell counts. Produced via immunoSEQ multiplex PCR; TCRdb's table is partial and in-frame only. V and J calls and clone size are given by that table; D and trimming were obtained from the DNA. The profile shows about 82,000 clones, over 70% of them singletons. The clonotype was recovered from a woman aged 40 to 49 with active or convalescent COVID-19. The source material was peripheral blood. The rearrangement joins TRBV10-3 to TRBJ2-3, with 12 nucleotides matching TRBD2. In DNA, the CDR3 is TGTGCCATCAGCACTGGACTAGCGGGACGCACAGATACGCAGTATTTT. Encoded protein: CAISTGLAGRTDTQYF.